The 27 T cell receptor beta chains given below trace back to one sample, sequenced in a study of T cell repertoires in cytomegalovirus infection. TCRdb passed the reads through MiXCR, listing each CDR3 protein once. The sample lists approximately 190,000 distinct CDR3 sequences; approximately 30% were seen once. Sequencing was done on a sample of PBMCs. These TCRs come from a human donor in good health (CMV status not recorded). Some clones in this sample may be carry-over from other donors' samples.

A few counts support this clonotype. The chain couples TRBV20-1 to TRBJ2-1; 16 bases align to TRBD2. Germline lookup yields CDR1 DFQATT and CDR2 SNEGSKA (reference sequence). The CDR3 contains 17 residues. J gave up 0 bases and V 5 bases, and 4 bases lay outside the gene matches. This CDR3 is CSAAGLAGGSSYNEQFF. CDR3 bases: TGCAGTGCTGCGGGACTAGCGGGGGGGAGCTCCTACAATGAGCAGTTCTTC.

The J gene is TRBJ1-1, the V gene TRBV23-1, with 7 bases aligning to TRBD1. TRBV23-1 belongs to the ORF category, with a function that is uncertain. There are 17 residues in the CDR3. The junction had 7 bases not matched to a gene; V was cut back by 0 bases and J by 0 bases. The CDR3: CASSQSLAGQLNTEAFF. DNA of the CDR3: TGCGCCAGCAGTCAATCGCTAGCGGGACAGCTGAACACTGAAGCTTTCTTT.

This clonotype was seen only a few times. The chain couples TRBV19 to TRBJ2-4; D could derive from TRBD1 or TRBD2 (5 bases each). The CDR3 extends over 19 amino acids. The germline V and J ends were trimmed by 6 bases and 0 bases, with 24 bases remaining between them. The germline gives CDR1 LNHDA, CDR2 SQIVND (reference sequence). The CDR3 bases are TGTGCCAGTAGCGACCAAGTGGGGACGGGGCAGGTAGCCAAAAACATTCAGTACTTC. Protein: CASSDQVGTGQVAKNIQYF.

In this sample, this clonotype turned up a few times. This chain's CDR3 is CASSYGALVYGQATGELFF. DNA of the CDR3: TGCGCCAGCAGCTACGGAGCCCTAGTATACGGACAGGCCACCGGGGAGCTGTTTTTT. The rearrangement uses TRBV5-1 and TRBJ2-2; TRBD1 matches 7 bases. The CDR3 loop spans 19 amino acids. Germline V gene lookup returns CDR1 SGHRS and CDR2 YFSETQ. J was trimmed by 4 bases and V by 3 bases; bases with no gene match: 18.

The CDR3 loop reads CASRVTGGSGTEAFF. The DNA for the CDR3 is TGTGCCAGCAGGGTGACAGGGGGATCAGGCACTGAAGCTTTCTTT. The rearrangement joins TRBV12-3 or TRBV12-4 to TRBJ1-1; 9 bases align to TRBD1. The CDR3 totals 15 residues. V was clipped by 6 bases and J by 4 bases; unmatched bases: 9.

The sample holds many counts of this clonotype. The chain is built from TRBV7-2 and TRBJ1-1; 10 nucleotides agree with TRBD1. V shed 1 base and J 5 bases; nucleotides not matched to a gene: 4. Germline values: CDR1 SGHTA, CDR2 FQGNSA. This CDR3 region has 15 residues. CDR3 loop: CASSLGTGGRTEAFF. CDR3 nucleotide sequence: TGTGCCAGCAGCTTAGGGACAGGGGGTAGGACTGAAGCTTTCTTT.

This clonotype was found a few times. The rearrangement uses TRBV7-3 and TRBJ1-4, with D possibly matching TRBD1 (6 bases). This CDR3 is 16 amino acids long. From germline, CDR1 is SGHTA and CDR2 FQGTGA. Trimming left V 1 base short and J 4 bases short, with 13 bases between. The CDR3 coding sequence is TGTGCCAGCAGCTTAAATGCAGGAGGGGGTAATGAAAAACTGTTTTTT. It specifies CASSLNAGGGNEKLFF.

The chain links TRBV11-2 to TRBJ1-4; the D gene is possibly TRBD1 (6 bases). The CDR3 covers 14 residues. Trimming pared 4 bases from V and 8 bases from J, leaving 14 bases between. Germline V gives CDR1 SGHAT, CDR2 FQNNGV. DNA for the CDR3: TGTGCCAGCAGCTCGCAGGGGATCCGAGAAAAACTGTTTTTT. The encoded protein is CASSSQGIREKLFF.

This chain uses TRBV30 with TRBJ1-3; D not certain. In germline, CDR1 is GTSNPN, CDR2 SVGIG (reference sequence). This CDR3 has 13 amino acids. Between the trimmed V and J ends, which lost 1 base and 4 bases, there was a span of 8 bases. The CDR3 nucleotides are TGTGCCTGGAGTGGAGGGTCCGGAAACACCATATATTTT. Its protein product is CAWSGGSGNTIYF. The entire variable domain, with the rest obtained from reference TRBV30 and TRBJ1-3, is as follows: SQTIHQWPATLVQPVGSPLSLECTVEGTSNPNLYWYRQAAGRGLQLLFYSVGIGQISSEVPQNLSASRPQDRQFILSSKKLLLSDSGFYLCAWSGGSGNTIYFGEGSWLTVV.

This clonotype was recorded a few times. The chain has TRBV19 and TRBJ2-3, with 8 positions matching TRBD2. The trim removed 6 bases at V and 0 bases at J, leaving 8 bases unmatched. The length of the CDR3 is 16 residues. CDR1 is LNHDA, CDR2 SQIVND, per germline (reference sequence). The CDR3 region is CASRSGGAPSTDTQYF. CDR3 coding DNA: TGTGCCAGTAGGAGCGGGGGAGCCCCTAGCACAGATACGCAGTATTTT.

The CDR3 protein is CASGLTRDGNQPQHF. In nucleotides, the CDR3 is TGTGCTAGTGGTTTGACGAGGGACGGCAATCAGCCCCAGCATTTT. The rearrangement joins TRBV12-5 to TRBJ1-5; tentative D call: TRBD1 (5 bases). V was cut by 2 bases and J by 2 bases, with 10 bases left in between. Germline V gene sequence: CDR1 LGHNT, CDR2 FRNRAP. This CDR3 is built from 15 residues.

The chain joins TRBV29-1 to TRBJ2-7; D gene ambiguous. This CDR3 spans 13 amino acids. The germline gives CDR1 SQVTM, CDR2 ANQGSEA. The V and J ends lost 3 bases and 5 bases respectively, with 14 bases between them. The CDR3 coding sequence is TGCAGCGTTGAGATCGGATTTGGGGACGAGCAGTACTTC. Translated, it gives CSVEIGFGDEQYF.

This clonotype was seen a few times. The chain employs TRBV7-6 and TRBJ2-7; D remains ambiguous. Per the germline V gene, CDR1 is SGHVS and CDR2 is FNYEAQ. The germline V and J ends were trimmed by 4 bases and 2 bases, with 9 bases remaining between them. The CDR3 loop spans 13 amino acids. CDR3 DNA sequence: TGTGCCAGCAGCTCGATCCAAACCTACGAGCAGTACTTC. Its protein product is CASSSIQTYEQYF.

CDR3 in amino acids: CASSPETDGGQPQHF. The CDR3 DNA reads as TGTGCCAGCTCACCAGAGACAGATGGTGGTCAGCCCCAGCATTTT. This sequence joins TRBV18 and TRBJ1-5; possible D gene TRBD1, 5 bases. Germline CDR1 is KGHSH and CDR2 is LQKENI. This CDR3 is 15 amino acids long. The V gene lost 2 bases and the J gene lost 6 bases, with 14 bases spanning the gap.

V gene TRBV12-3 or TRBV12-4 combines with J gene TRBJ2-5, with no clear D. V was cut by 3 bases and J by 6 bases, with 11 bases left in between. The CDR3 spans 13 residues. The CDR3 here is CASSFGSSKTQYF. In nucleotides, the CDR3 is TGTGCCAGCAGTTTTGGTAGCTCGAAGACCCAGTACTTC.

The chain links TRBV12-3 or TRBV12-4 to TRBJ1-1, with 12 bases aligning to TRBD1. V was pared by 3 bases and J by 4 bases, with 3 bases of the junction left unmatched. The CDR3 contains 15 residues. CDR3 protein: CASSFGTGGVTEAFF. CDR3 coding DNA: TGTGCCAGCAGTTTCGGGACAGGGGGCGTCACTGAAGCTTTCTTT.

The table lists this clonotype with a few counts. This chain uses TRBV6-1 with TRBJ2-7, with no clear D. Trimming took 6 bases from V and 9 from J, leaving 15 bases between them. This CDR3 has 12 amino acids. Per germline, CDR1 MNHNS and CDR2 SASEGT. The CDR3 here is CASSLKGLGQYF. CDR3 DNA: TGTGCCAGCAGCCTCAAGGGCCTTGGGCAGTACTTC.

This chain joins TRBV6-1 and TRBJ2-5; no firm D call. V was shortened by 3 bases and J by 5 bases, with 19 bases between the two germline ends. The germline V gene has CDR1 MNHNS and CDR2 SASEGT. This CDR3 has 16 residues. CDR3 region: CASSDRGGPSAETQYF. The CDR3 DNA reads TGTGCCAGCAGTGATAGAGGCGGTCCCTCTGCGGAGACCCAGTACTTC.

V usage is TRBV6-6 and J usage is TRBJ2-3; 7 bases fit TRBD1. V lost 10 bases to trimming and J lost 4 bases; unmatched junction nucleotides: 11. The length of the CDR3 is 14 residues. Germline V gene sequence: CDR1 MNHNY, CDR2 SVGAGI (reference sequence). The CDR3 protein is CANKPTGIPDTQYF. The DNA of the CDR3 is TGTGCCAACAAACCGACAGGGATACCAGATACGCAGTATTTT.

This sequence joins TRBV12-3 or TRBV12-4 and TRBJ2-5; possibly TRBD2 for D (6 bases). V lost 6 bases and J 10 bases, leaving 15 bases between the germline ends. The CDR3 is 12 residues long. The CDR3 spells CASRVIGSDQYF. The CDR3 DNA is TGTGCCAGCAGGGTTATCGGGAGTGACCAGTACTTC.

The sample holds one count of this clonotype. The V and J genes are TRBV20-1 and TRBJ1-5, with D uncertain. The CDR3 runs to 14 residues. The germline V gene has CDR1 DFQATT and CDR2 SNEGSKA (reference sequence). Trimming stripped 1 base from V and 2 bases from J, with 9 bases between. The CDR3 here is CSARGAGGNQPQHF. The CDR3 nucleotides are TGCAGTGCTAGAGGGGCCGGGGGCAATCAGCCCCAGCATTTT.

This clonotype came up many times. J is TRBJ2-7 and V is TRBV7-8; tentatively, D is TRBD2 (6 bases). CDR3 length: 13 amino acids. Germline-derived CDR1 and CDR2 are SGHVS and FQNEAQ. V lost 4 bases and J 7 bases, leaving 14 bases between the germline ends. Written as DNA, the CDR3 is TGTGCCAGCAGCTGGGGACTGGCGCGGGAGCAGTACTTC. Amino acid sequence: CASSWGLAREQYF.

The rearrangement links TRBV29-1 to TRBJ1-2; TRBD1 might be the D (5 bases). V lost 3 bases and J 6 bases, leaving 20 bases between the germline ends. The CDR3 is 15 amino acids. Germline V gene lookup returns CDR1 SQVTM and CDR2 ANQGSEA. CDR3 in amino acids: CSVDWTGTERDGYTF. CDR3 sequence (DNA): TGCAGCGTTGACTGGACCGGGACCGAGCGGGATGGCTACACCTTC.

This clonotype turned up a few times. This sequence joins TRBV28 and TRBJ1-1; D may be TRBD1 (5 bases). Germline CDR1 and CDR2: MDHEN and SYDVKM. The CDR3 length is 15 residues. Trimming took off 4 bases at V and 4 bases at J, with 16 bases between the two ends. The CDR3 loop is CASSSAGRRGTEAFF. In DNA form, the CDR3 reads TGTGCCAGCAGTTCCGCAGGGCGGCGTGGCACTGAAGCTTTCTTT.

This chain uses TRBV29-1 with TRBJ2-1; D is unresolved. In germline, CDR1 is SQVTM, CDR2 ANQGSEA. V dropped 7 bases and J dropped 2 bases, with 18 bases sitting between them. The CDR3 spans 15 residues. The CDR3 coding sequence is TGCAGCGCCGGAGAAACTACGGAGACCTACAATGAGCAGTTCTTC. This encodes CSAGETTETYNEQFF.

The table lists this clonotype with a few counts. This chain joins TRBV2 and TRBJ2-2; TRBD1 aligns across 7 bases. This CDR3 has 15 amino acids. Trimming cost V 7 bases and J 4 bases; bases outside gene matches: 9. Per the germline V gene, CDR1 is SNHLY and CDR2 is FYNNEI. This chain's CDR3 is CASMLTGTPTGELFF. Written as DNA, the CDR3 is TGTGCCAGCATGTTGACAGGGACCCCCACCGGGGAGCTGTTTTTT.

The chain's CDR3 is CASSLGGGQYTEAFF. The CDR3 region has the DNA TGTGCCAGCAGCTTAGGGGGGGGGCAGTACACTGAAGCTTTCTTT. The genes are TRBV7-3 and TRBJ1-1; tentatively, D is TRBD1 (6 bases). Germline CDR1 SGHTA, CDR2 FQGTGA. The CDR3 extends over 15 amino acids. Deletions cut 2 bases from V and 3 bases from J, with 13 bases between.